One sample yielded the 3 T cell receptor beta chains listed below, sequenced in a study of blood T cell repertoires in COVID-19. This table comes from immunoSEQ multiplex PCR, and its TCRdb copy is limited to in-frame clones, with some not included. The table has about 140,000 clones, more than 60% seen once. The specimen sequenced was peripheral blood. The receptors come from a woman in her forties or fifties with active or convalescent COVID-19.

Notes on this clone: Its ends do not fully match the called genes, so a read error is possible. The genes are TRBV7-9 and TRBJ2-7, with TRBD2 matching over 10 bases. Per germline, CDR1 SEHNR and CDR2 FQNEAQ (reference sequence). This CDR3 comprises 12 residues. CDR3 DNA: TGTGCCAGCAGCCTAGCGGGAGACGAGCAGTACTTC. This sequence encodes CASSLAGDEQYF.

This sequence joins TRBV7-9 and TRBJ1-3; the D gene is possibly TRBD1 (5 bases). Germline V gene sequence: CDR1 SEHNR, CDR2 FQNEAQ (reference sequence). The ends were cut back, 5 bases at V and 0 bases at J, with 11 bases in the middle. This CDR3 spans 15 amino acids. Here the CDR3 reads CASSPPGFSGNTIYF. The CDR3 DNA sequence: TGTGCCAGCAGCCCCCCAGGGTTCTCTGGAAACACCATATATTTT.

This clone was seen a few times. The gene calls are TRBV19 and TRBJ1-2; 8 positions match TRBD1. Trimming removed 7 bases from V and 8 bases from J; junction bases left unmatched: 9. Germline lookup yields CDR1 LNHDA and CDR2 SQIVND (reference sequence). The CDR3 has 13 residues. CDR3 sequence: CASNQGAPGGYTF. The CDR3 DNA is TGTGCCAGTAACCAGGGGGCTCCGGGAGGCTACACCTTC. Combining the CDR3 with reference TRBV19 and TRBJ1-2 gives the whole variable domain DGGITQSPKYLFRKEGQNVTLSCEQNLNHDAMYWYRQDPGQGLRLIYYSQIVNDFQKGDIAEGYSVSREKKESFPLTVTSAQKNPTAFYLCASNQGAPGGYTFGSGTRLTVV.